The rows below give T cell receptor beta chains drawn from one sample of a study of CD8+CD57+ T cells in acquired aplastic anemia. TCRdb reanalysed the reads using MiXCR and keeps one entry per CDR3 protein. The sample contains about 200,000 distinct CDR3 sequences, approximately 60% of which appear only once. The sequenced sample was sorted CD4+, CD8+, or CD8+CD57+ T cells (not recorded which) from PBMCs. The receptors come from a human donor with aplastic anemia. Both conserved end residues are part of each CDR3. D genes are given only for firm matches. Only part of the rows carry a size: once, few, many, or a class if the clone is expanded.

J | size | V | D | length | CDR3 | DNA
TRBJ2-7 | . | TRBV7-9 | . | 14 | CASSPSQGRREQYF | TGTGCCAGCAGCCCAAGCCAAGGACGGCGGGAGCAGTACTTC
TRBJ2-7 | . | TRBV2 | . | 13 | CASSGTANYEQYF | TGTGCCAGCAGTGGGACAGCGAACTACGAGCAGTACTTC
TRBJ2-2 | . | TRBV7-9 | . | 15 | CASSFGAGYGGELFF | TGTGCCAGCAGCTTTGGCGCGGGATATGGCGGGGAGCTGTTTTTT
TRBJ1-2 | . | TRBV7-2 | . | 17 | CASSLGSRKLANYGYTF | TGTGCCAGCAGCTTAGGGAGCCGGAAACTAGCTAACTATGGCTACACCTTC
TRBJ2-2 | . | TRBV10-3 | TRBD2 | 16 | CAISDPGGVNTGELFF | TGTGCCATCAGTGACCCGGGAGGGGTAAACACCGGGGAGCTGTTTTTT
TRBJ2-7 | . | TRBV14 | . | 13 | CASSQLLVNEQYF | TGTGCCAGCAGCCAGTTACTGGTGAACGAGCAGTACTTC
TRBJ2-3 | . | TRBV7-3 | . | 14 | CASSLSSPTDTQYF | TGTGCCAGCAGCTTAAGCTCGCCCACAGATACGCAGTATTTT
TRBJ2-1 | . | TRBV2 | . | 12 | CASSPIGHEQFF | TGTGCCAGCAGTCCGATTGGGCATGAGCAGTTCTTC
TRBJ2-7 | . | TRBV7-9 | . | 14 | CASSLGRTDYEQYF | TGTGCCAGCAGCTTAGGGAGGACGGACTACGAGCAGTACTTC
TRBJ2-7 | few | TRBV15 | . | 15 | CATSRDPGNTYEQYF | TGTGCCACCAGCAGAGATCCAGGGAATACCTACGAGCAGTACTTC